This T cell receptor beta chain was obtained from a study of blood T cell repertoires in COVID-19 (dated by TCRdb to between 2020 and 2021). General notes on the study: Samples covering the acute and convalescent phases of COVID-19 were provided by collaborators in the United States, Italy and Spain. The material from the prospective study consisted of cDNA or gDNA derived from T cells, B-cell-depleted T cells, or PBMCs. Deeply sampled blood TCRbeta repertoires from subjects exposed to, actively infected with, or recovered from COVID-19 were included in the dataset. A freely available public database, intended as a resource for researchers studying the immune response to SARS-CoV-2, is where the repertoires were released. Samples came from the ongoing ImmuneRACE study (first 160 participants) plus 1,254 subjects from 6 global collaborators. Sample metadata almost always included a de-identified subject ID, COVID-19 status, age in years and sex. HLA class I and class II types, where available, came from metadata supplied by the sample provider rather than from assay-based typing.

Study-wide conclusions, independent of this receptor: Clinical and demographic metadata were provided uncurated, with the amount varying by source and participant.

For this clone: Its antigen is not yet known. No base quality values were provided; no much bigger clone lies one nucleotide off.

TCRbeta CDR3 regions were amplified from genomic DNA by means of the immunoSEQ Assay, a bias-controlled multiplex PCR. In the authors' own workflow: Nucleated cell counts per sample were estimated from amplification of reference gene primers within the assay. Sequence reads were collapsed and filtered to measure the absolute abundance of every unique TCRbeta CDR3 rearrangement. For each sample, productive Simpson clonality was calculated as the square root of Simpson's diversity index over productive rearrangements. TCRdb provides this immuneACCESS table in a form limited to in-frame rearrangements. Some clones are lacking; in checked studies, under half of them reflect an unresolved V gene, and why the rest are absent is not known. Clone size and the V and J calls come from that table; the DNA yielded D and trimming. Here the sample has fewer than 350,000 clones; approximately 90% occur a single time. Together, the top ten hold 2% to 2.5% of the sample.

V was cut back by 5 bases and J by 0 bases, leaving a gap of 13 bases between them. CDR3 length: 16 amino acids, cysteine to phenylalanine. The only DNA kept is the CDR3, 48 bases in frame from the first base. The germline V gene encodes CDR1 LNHNV and CDR2 YYDKDF (reference sequence). Enrolling through a virtual design, the prospective study's participants ranged in age from roughly 18 to 95 years and lived across more than 20 United States geographic areas. Cohort assignment in the prospective study relied on participant-reported clinical history from a screening survey and a study questionnaire. In the prospective study, whole blood, serum and a nasopharyngeal or oropharyngeal swab were collected from each participant by mobile phlebotomists. Additional blood draws and questionnaires over an approximately two-month period could optionally be provided by prospective study participants. Before DNA extraction, prospective study blood samples were shipped either frozen or at room temperature.

The chain is assembled from TRBV15 and TRBJ1-4; TRBD1 is a possible D gene, resting on 6 matching bases. The receptor comes from a woman aged 40 to 49 with acute COVID-19. Sequenced sample: PBMCs or T cells enriched from blood (not recorded which). The CDR3 is CATSLRDIATNEKLFF. The base sequence is TGTGCCACCAGCCTCCGGGACATCGCAACTAATGAAAAACTGTTTTTT.